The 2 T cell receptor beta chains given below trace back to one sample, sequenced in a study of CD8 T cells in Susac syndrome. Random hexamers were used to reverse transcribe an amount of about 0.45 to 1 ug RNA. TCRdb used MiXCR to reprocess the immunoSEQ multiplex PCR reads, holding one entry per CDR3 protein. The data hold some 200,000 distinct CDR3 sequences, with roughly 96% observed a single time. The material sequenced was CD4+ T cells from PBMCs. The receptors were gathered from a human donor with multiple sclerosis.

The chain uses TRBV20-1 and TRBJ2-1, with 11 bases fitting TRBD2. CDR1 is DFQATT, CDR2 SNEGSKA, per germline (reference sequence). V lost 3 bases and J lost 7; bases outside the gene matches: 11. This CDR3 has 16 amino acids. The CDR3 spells CSASTRLAGGYNEQFF. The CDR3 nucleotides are TGCAGTGCTAGCACTCGGCTAGCGGGGGGTTATAATGAGCAGTTCTTC.

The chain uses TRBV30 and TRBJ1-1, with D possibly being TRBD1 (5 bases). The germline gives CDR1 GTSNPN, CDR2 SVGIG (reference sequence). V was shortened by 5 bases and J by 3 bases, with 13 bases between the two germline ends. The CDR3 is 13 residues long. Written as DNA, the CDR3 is TGTGCCTGGGTCAGGGACGCGGACACTGAAGCTTTCTTT. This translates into CAWVRDADTEAFF.